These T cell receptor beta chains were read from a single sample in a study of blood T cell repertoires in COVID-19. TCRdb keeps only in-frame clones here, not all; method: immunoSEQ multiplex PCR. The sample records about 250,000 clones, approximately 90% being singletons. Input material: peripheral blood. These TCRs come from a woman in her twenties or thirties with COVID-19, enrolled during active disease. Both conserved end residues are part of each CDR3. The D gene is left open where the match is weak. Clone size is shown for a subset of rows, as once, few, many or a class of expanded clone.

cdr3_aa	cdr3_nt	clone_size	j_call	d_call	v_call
CASSLSVLGGYGYTF	TGTGCCAGCAGCTTATCGGTTCTGGGGGGCTATGGCTACACCTTC	once	TRBJ1-2	NA	TRBV7-9
CASSSGQPGNTIYF	TGTGCCAGTAGTTCGGGACAGCCTGGAAACACCATATATTTT	NA	TRBJ1-3	TRBD1	TRBV19
CASTDPASGQETQYF	TGTGCCAGCACAGATCCGGCTAGCGGCCAAGAGACCCAGTACTTC	NA	TRBJ2-5	TRBD2	TRBV6-6
CASRPSGGASEQFF	TGTGCCAGCAGGCCTAGCGGGGGGGCCAGTGAGCAGTTCTTC	NA	TRBJ2-1	TRBD2	TRBV7-2
CASSVVQGAEEKLFF	TGTGCCAGCAGCGTGGTACAGGGGGCCGAAGAAAAACTGTTTTTT	NA	TRBJ1-4	TRBD1	TRBV5-4
CASSLTGGAGETQYF	TGTGCCAGCAGCTTAACCGGGGGGGCTGGAGAGACCCAGTACTTC	NA	TRBJ2-5	TRBD2	TRBV11-2
CASSQAWRGGQETQYF	TGCGCCAGCAGCCAGGCCTGGCGGGGGGGACAAGAGACCCAGTACTTC	NA	TRBJ2-5	TRBD2	TRBV4-3
CASSLLGLARSSYNEQFF	TGTGCCAGCAGCTTACTAGGACTAGCTCGGAGCTCCTACAATGAGCAGTTCTTC	NA	TRBJ2-1	TRBD2	TRBV7-9
CASSRQGSSTGELFF	TGTGCCAGCAGCCGACAGGGATCATCCACCGGGGAGCTGTTTTTT	once	TRBJ2-2	TRBD1	TRBV2
CASSSDWTAPMAKNIQYF	TGTGCCAGCAGTTCCGACTGGACAGCCCCCATGGCCAAAAACATTCAGTACTTC	NA	TRBJ2-4	NA	TRBV27
CASSESSGREYNEQFF	TGTGCCAGCAGTGAGTCTAGCGGGAGGGAGTACAATGAGCAGTTCTTC	NA	TRBJ2-1	TRBD2	TRBV6-1
CASSQDLLGPSGANVLTF	TGTGCCAGCAGCCAAGATCTTCTTGGCCCCTCTGGGGCCAACGTCCTGACTTTC	NA	TRBJ2-6	NA	TRBV14
CASSVVARDGSEAFF	TGTGCCAGCAGCGTAGTCGCCAGGGATGGGTCTGAAGCTTTCTTT	NA	TRBJ1-1	NA	TRBV9
CASSGRTGVNEQFF	TGTGCCAGCAGCGGCAGGACAGGGGTCAATGAGCAGTTCTTC	NA	TRBJ2-1	TRBD1	TRBV7-8
CASSSEPGLAGGMDQETQYF	TGTGCCAGCAGTTCAGAACCGGGACTAGCGGGGGGGATGGATCAAGAGACCCAGTACTTC	NA	TRBJ2-5	TRBD2	TRBV7-8
CASSQEPQGGYTF	TGTGCCAGCAGCCAAGAGCCACAGGGCGGCTACACCTTC	NA	TRBJ1-2	NA	TRBV3-1/TRBV3-2
CAIRIQGTNEKLFF	TGTGCCATTAGGATACAGGGGACTAATGAAAAACTGTTTTTT	NA	TRBJ1-4	TRBD1	TRBV7-9
CAVDSSTNTEAFF	TGTGCCGTCGACAGCTCGACGAACACTGAAGCTTTCTTT	NA	TRBJ1-1	NA	TRBV2
CASVLRQSNQPQHF	TGTGCCAGCGTCCTACGACAGAGCAATCAGCCCCAGCATTTT	NA	TRBJ1-5	NA	TRBV6-5
CASSSTGIFDYGYTF	TGTGCCAGCAGTTCCACAGGTATATTCGACTATGGCTACACCTTC	NA	TRBJ1-2	NA	TRBV6-2/TRBV6-3
CASSLWAVGGSNEKLFF	TGTGCCAGCAGCTTGTGGGCCGTTGGGGGGAGTAATGAAAAACTGTTTTTT	NA	TRBJ1-4	NA	TRBV11-2
CASSPDTEQFF	TGTGCCAGCTCACCTGACACTGAGCAGTTCTTC	NA	TRBJ2-1	NA	TRBV18